This T cell receptor (beta chain) emerged from a study of cytomegalovirus exposure and HLA in healthy donors. Findings of the study overall: In a later analysis, TCR association rates varied by HLA locus: DRB1 most, HLA-C fewest. It was approximately 150 TCR beta chains that were listed as cytomegalovirus-associated. Prediction of most subjects' HLA-A and HLA-B alleles by TCR beta sequences was reportedly accurate. A later analysis reportedly found fewer N-insertions in an Asian-associated ancestry cluster than the roughly 670-donor mean.

J was trimmed by 4 bases and V by 5 bases; bases with no gene match: 14. The germline V gene encodes CDR1 ENHRY and CDR2 SYGVKD. This CDR3 comprises 18 residues. Researchers ran the PCR with 60 Vbeta and 13 Jbeta primers. Measured with immunoSEQ multiplex PCR; TCRdb has only the in-frame clones, and not every one. This table holds approximately 130,000 clones, more than 65% found once. As to this clone: Its antigen is still unknown.

The receptor was derived from a woman aged 60-75 years in good health and CMV-seropositive. The chain combines TRBV10-3 with TRBJ2-1; 10 positions agree with TRBD1. Sample: PBMCs. CDR3 sequence: CAISTTKLRDRGYNEQFF. Here the CDR3 DNA reads TGTGCCATCAGTACCACTAAGCTGCGGGACAGGGGTTACAATGAGCAGTTCTTC.